One and the same sample provided the 32 T cell receptor beta chains below, sequenced in a study of circulating CD8 cells and anti-PD-1 response in melanoma. From live CD3+CD8+TCRalphabeta+ cells, four PD-1 and/or TIGIT subsets were sorted. The QIAseq Immune Repertoire TCR panel built the libraries from roughly 15 ng of total RNA. MiXCR was run by TCRdb on the reads, yielding one entry per CDR3 protein. The sample includes about 590 distinct CDR3 sequences, approximately 6% seen only once; the top ten take about 23%. The sample consisted of CD8+ T cells from PBMCs, taken at baseline or after one month of anti-PD-1 therapy (not recorded which). These TCRs come from a human donor with melanoma.

This clonotype is deemed medium-sized (0.01 to 0.1%). The rearrangement links TRBV7-6 to TRBJ2-2; 7 nucleotides agree with TRBD1. Per the germline V gene, CDR1 is SGHVS and CDR2 is FNYEAQ. V shed 5 bases and J 5 bases; nucleotides not matched to a gene: 8. This CDR3 contains 15 residues. The CDR3 DNA reads as TGTGCCAGCAGCGCCACGACAGGGCGAACCGGGGAGCTGTTTTTT. Encoded protein: CASSATTGRTGELFF. Complete variable domain (other parts from reference TRBV7-6 and TRBJ2-2): GAGVSQSPRYKVTKRGQDVALRCDPISGHVSLYWYRQALGQGPEFLTYFNYEAQQDKSGLPNDRFSAERPEGSISTLTIQRTEQRDSAMYRCASSATTGRTGELFFGEGSRLTVL.

In regard to this clonotype: Sequence at one end of the junction differs from germline and may be a read error. The chain uses TRBV24-1 and TRBJ2-3; 8 nucleotides line up with TRBD1. The CDR3 loop spans 16 amino acids. The germline gives CDR1 KGHDR, CDR2 SFDVKD. The CDR3, as DNA: TGTGCCACCAGTGATCCCAGCAGGGGGCTCACAGGTACGCAGTATTTT. It translates to CATSDPSRGLTGTQYF.

This clonotype is medium-sized. The chain recombines TRBV20-1 with TRBJ2-7; D possibly corresponds to TRBD1 (6 bases). Trimming removed 5 bases from V and 0 bases from J, with 8 bases in between. In germline, CDR1 is DFQATT, CDR2 SNEGSKA (reference sequence). The CDR3 has 12 residues. Here the CDR3 DNA reads TGCAGTGCTGGGGACAACTCCTACGAGCAGTACTTC. This codes for CSAGDNSYEQYF.

Sample share makes this clonotype large. This rearrangement joins TRBV25-1 to TRBJ1-3, with D possibly TRBD1 on 5 matching bases. The CDR3 is 18 residues long. CDR1 and CDR2 from the germline V gene are MGHDK and SYGVNS. Trimming removed 5 bases from V and 0 bases from J, with 20 bases in between. CDR3 sequence reads: CASSSPPGGDLSGNTIYF. The CDR3 DNA reads as TGTGCCAGCAGTTCTCCCCCGGGAGGGGACCTCTCTGGAAACACCATATATTTT.

Sample share makes this clonotype large. The J gene is TRBJ2-3, the V gene TRBV19, with TRBD1 matching over 8 bases. Germline-derived CDR1 and CDR2 are LNHDA and SQIVND (reference sequence). V shed 3 bases and J 0 bases; nucleotides not matched to a gene: 2. CDR3 length: 15 amino acids. The CDR3 loop is CASSMDRASTDTQYF. The CDR3 region has the DNA TGTGCCAGTAGTATGGACAGGGCTAGCACAGATACGCAGTATTTT.

In its sample, this clonotype is large (0.1 to 1%). The rearrangement links TRBV2 to TRBJ2-3; D not certain. Germline loops: CDR1 SNHLY, CDR2 FYNNEI. Trimming pared 7 bases from V and 2 bases from J, leaving 19 bases between. This CDR3 has 16 amino acids. The CDR3 reads CASIPKLSRYTDTQYF. The CDR3 DNA follows: TGTGCCAGCATTCCCAAACTTAGTAGATACACAGATACGCAGTATTTT.

Judged by abundance, this clonotype is medium-sized. The V gene is TRBV6-4, the J gene TRBJ2-1; 13 positions match TRBD2. CDR1 is MRHNA, CDR2 SNTAGT, per germline. The CDR3 runs to 15 residues. Unmatched junction bases numbered 4, after V lost 5 bases and J lost 6 bases. CDR3 loop: CASSPTSGGANEQFF. CDR3 nucleotides: TGTGCCAGCAGTCCTACTAGCGGGGGGGCCAATGAGCAGTTCTTC.

This clonotype is termed medium-sized. The chain joins TRBV6-1 to TRBJ2-7; possibly TRBD1 for D (5 bases). V lost 7 bases, J lost 1 base, and 17 bases lay in between. Germline loops: CDR1 MNHNS, CDR2 SASEGT. This CDR3 comprises 15 residues. This CDR3 is CASTRPEGDSYEQYF. The DNA of the CDR3 is TGTGCCAGCACCCGCCCGGAAGGGGATTCCTACGAGCAGTACTTC.

In this sample, this clonotype turned up a few times. This sequence joins TRBV19 and TRBJ1-1; D gene ambiguous. Germline V gene sequence: CDR1 LNHDA, CDR2 SQIVND (reference sequence). This CDR3 is built from 14 residues. Trimming stripped 7 bases from V and 5 bases from J, with 17 bases between. DNA for the CDR3: TGTGCCAGTACTCTACAGCTTACCCCAACTGAAGCTTTCTTT. Translation gives CASTLQLTPTEAFF.

By frequency in the sample, this clonotype is large (0.1 to 1%). The gene calls are TRBV20-1 and TRBJ1-1; no firm D call. The CDR3 extends over 14 amino acids. V was pared by 1 base and J by 4 bases, with 13 bases between. CDR1 is DFQATT and CDR2 is SNEGSKA in the germline V gene (reference sequence). The CDR3: CSARGEGMGTEAFF. In DNA form, the CDR3 reads TGCAGTGCTAGAGGTGAAGGGATGGGCACTGAAGCTTTCTTT.

This clonotype is categorized as large. The chain employs TRBV23-1 and TRBJ2-7; D tentatively fits TRBD1 or TRBD2 (5 bases each). TRBV23-1 is an ORF for which the function is uncertain. Trimming took off 1 base at V and 2 bases at J, with 12 bases between the two ends. CDR3 length: 15 amino acids. The CDR3 protein is CASSQWGSRPYEQYF. The CDR3 DNA follows: TGCGCCAGCAGTCAATGGGGGAGTCGCCCCTACGAGCAGTACTTC.

This clonotype is judged medium-sized (0.01 to 0.1%). This rearrangement joins TRBV30 to TRBJ2-2, with D possibly being TRBD1 (6 bases). Between the trimmed V and J ends, which lost 0 bases and 4 bases, there was a span of 9 bases. The CDR3 runs to 14 residues. Germline CDR1 reads GTSNPN; CDR2 reads SVGIG (reference sequence). CDR3 DNA: TGTGCCTGGAGTGTACTAGGGGGCACCGGGGAGCTGTTTTTT. It encodes CAWSVLGGTGELFF. The whole variable domain, filled in from reference TRBV30 and TRBJ2-2, reads SQTIHQWPATLVQPVGSPLSLECTVEGTSNPNLYWYRQAAGRGLQLLFYSVGIGQISSEVPQNLSASRPQDRQFILSSKKLLLSDSGFYLCAWSVLGGTGELFFGEGSRLTVL.

By frequency in the sample, this clonotype is medium-sized. V usage is TRBV12-3 or TRBV12-4 and J usage is TRBJ2-1, with a tentative D call TRBD2 (6 bases). V lost 5 bases and J 4 bases, leaving 21 bases between the germline ends. The CDR3 runs 17 residues. The CDR3 DNA reads TGTGCCAGCAGTCCTAGGGCGGGGCCGTTAATTTACAATGAGCAGTTCTTC. This codes for CASSPRAGPLIYNEQFF.

A word on this clonotype: With a much larger clone just one base away, this may be a read error. CDR3 region: CASNQDLSVTGELFF. DNA of the CDR3: TGTGCCAGCAACCAAGATCTGAGCGTCACCGGGGAGCTGTTTTTT. The chain joins TRBV3-1 to TRBJ2-2; no definite D call. Germline CDR1 reads LGHDT; CDR2 reads YNNKEL (reference sequence). The CDR3 runs to 15 residues.

This clonotype is large in the sample. The chain has TRBV6-1 and TRBJ2-2; D call uncertain. CDR3 length: 15 residues. Per the germline V gene, CDR1 is MNHNS and CDR2 is SASEGT. The V and J ends lost 2 bases and 3 bases respectively, with 10 bases between them. The CDR3 protein is CASSEKGMDTGELFF. The CDR3 region has the DNA TGTGCCAGCAGTGAAAAAGGGATGGACACCGGGGAGCTGTTTTTT.

This clonotype is large. The genes are TRBV28 and TRBJ2-2, with D tentatively TRBD1 (6 bases). V was pared by 9 bases and J by 2 bases, with 16 bases between. This CDR3 has 15 residues. Germline V CDR1 and CDR2: MDHEN, SYDVKM. CDR3 sequence: CASGQTVENTGELFF. In DNA form, the CDR3 reads TGTGCCAGTGGACAGACTGTGGAAAACACCGGGGAGCTGTTTTTT.

This clonotype is labeled as medium-sized (0.01 to 0.1%). The J gene is TRBJ1-1, the V gene TRBV19; tentatively, D is TRBD1 (6 bases). Between the trimmed V and J ends, which lost 1 base and 7 bases, there was a span of 10 bases. Germline V CDR1 and CDR2: LNHDA, SQIVND (reference sequence). The CDR3 contains 13 residues. The CDR3 here is CASSIGGTLEAFF. The DNA of the CDR3 is TGTGCCAGTAGTATAGGCGGGACACTTGAAGCTTTCTTT.

This clonotype is medium-sized within its sample. The chain has TRBV28 and TRBJ2-6; D ambiguous. The CDR3 spans 17 residues. Deletions cut 4 bases from V and 0 bases from J, with 13 bases between. Germline CDR1 and CDR2: MDHEN and SYDVKM. Here the CDR3 reads CASSSLTISSGANVLTF. CDR3 nucleotides: TGTGCCAGCAGTTCCCTGACAATAAGCTCTGGGGCCAACGTCCTGACTTTC. Together with reference TRBV28 and TRBJ2-6, the CDR3 gives the full variable domain: DVKVTQSSRYLVKRTGEKVFLECVQDMDHENMFWYRQDPGLGLRLIYFSYDVKMKEKGDIPEGYSVSREKKERFSLILESASTNQTSMYLCASSSLTISSGANVLTFGAGSRLTVL.

This clonotype is labeled as large. The gene calls are TRBV19 and TRBJ2-7; no reliable D call. The CDR3 has 13 residues. The V end lost 5 bases, the J end lost 5 bases, and 13 bases lay between the germline ends. Germline-derived CDR1 and CDR2 are LNHDA and SQIVND (reference sequence). The CDR3 region is CASSGRSGDEQYF. CDR3 DNA sequence: TGTGCCAGTAGTGGACGGTCTGGGGACGAGCAGTACTTC.

This clonotype showed up just a few times. The chain links TRBV6-1 to TRBJ2-7, with D perhaps TRBD2 (5 bases). The V end was cut by 3 bases, the J end by 6 bases, with 21 bases between. The CDR3 loop spans 16 amino acids. The germline V gene encodes CDR1 MNHNS and CDR2 SASEGT. The CDR3 sequence: CASSEPIGVKAFEQYF. The CDR3 coding sequence is TGTGCCAGCAGTGAGCCCATCGGGGTGAAGGCTTTCGAGCAGTACTTC.

This clonotype is labeled medium-sized (0.01 to 0.1%). The chain combines TRBV28 with TRBJ2-2; TRBD2 agrees at 7 bases. J was trimmed by 3 bases and V by 3 bases; bases with no gene match: 4. The CDR3 is 15 residues long. Germline V gene lookup returns CDR1 MDHEN and CDR2 SYDVKM. In DNA form, the CDR3 reads TGTGCCAGCAGTTTTTTGGGGAGGGACACCGGGGAGCTGTTTTTT. Amino acid sequence: CASSFLGRDTGELFF.

This clonotype is deemed medium-sized (0.01 to 0.1%). The rearrangement joins TRBV27 to TRBJ1-5; 7 nucleotides match TRBD1. The germline gives CDR1 MNHEY, CDR2 SMNVEV (reference sequence). The trim removed 4 bases at V and 3 bases at J, leaving 3 bases unmatched. The CDR3 covers 14 residues. DNA of the CDR3: TGTGCCAGCAGTTCCGGGACAGTCAATCAGCCCCAGCATTTT. Its protein product is CASSSGTVNQPQHF.

This clonotype rates as large. This chain links TRBV2 with TRBJ2-1, with 10 bases that match TRBD2. This CDR3 comprises 13 residues. Germline-derived CDR1 and CDR2 are SNHLY and FYNNEI. V lost 11 bases, J lost 4 bases, and 5 bases stayed unmatched. In DNA form, the CDR3 reads TGTGCCGGCGGACTAGCGGATTACAATGAGCAGTTCTTC. Translating it yields CAGGLADYNEQFF.

For this clonotype: This may arise from a read error, as a much more abundant clone is one base away. In this CDR3 the conserved last residue, phenylalanine or tryptophan, is missing, so a read error is likely. The chain combines TRBV28 with TRBJ2-6; 7 positions agree with TRBD1. The CDR3 consists of 16 residues. CDR1 is MDHEN and CDR2 is SYDVKM in the germline V gene. J was trimmed by 0 bases and V by 5 bases; bases with no gene match: 4. CDR3 loop: CASSPGTASGANVLTL. CDR3 sequence (DNA): TGTGCCAGCAGTCCTGGGACAGCCTCTGGGGCCAACGTCCTGACTCTC.

This clonotype is judged hyperexpanded. The chain combines TRBV19 with TRBJ2-7; 8 bases align to TRBD1. With V trimmed by 2 bases and J by 3 bases, 3 bases remained unmatched. The length of the CDR3 is 14 residues. Germline lookup yields CDR1 LNHDA and CDR2 SQIVND (reference sequence). CDR3 region: CASSITGGIYEQYF. As DNA, the CDR3 is TGTGCCAGTAGTATAACAGGGGGGATCTACGAGCAGTACTTC.

In its sample, this clonotype is medium-sized. The chain joins TRBV28 to TRBJ1-2; 7 bases align to TRBD1. The CDR3 runs to 15 residues. J lost 2 bases, V lost 2 bases, and 5 bases had no gene match. In germline, CDR1 is MDHEN, CDR2 SYDVKM. The CDR3 DNA is TGTGCCAGCAGTTTAGTTCAACAGGGGAACTATGGCTACACCTTC. It specifies CASSLVQQGNYGYTF.

This clonotype qualifies as large. The V and J genes are TRBV6-4 and TRBJ2-1; D gene ambiguous. This CDR3 spans 14 amino acids. Trimming stripped 0 bases from V and 0 bases from J, with 3 bases between. Germline lookup yields CDR1 MRHNA and CDR2 SNTAGT. The CDR3 reads CASSDSSSYNEQFF. The CDR3 DNA reads as TGTGCCAGCAGTGACTCGAGCTCCTACAATGAGCAGTTCTTC.

By its share, this clonotype is large (0.1 to 1%). The rearrangement joins TRBV27 to TRBJ2-3; 8 bases line up with TRBD2. Germline assignment: CDR1 MNHEY and CDR2 SMNVEV (reference sequence). This CDR3 is 14 amino acids long. V shed 2 bases and J 6 bases; nucleotides not matched to a gene: 4. CDR3 bases: TGTGCCAGCAGTTTAGCGGGGGGCATGGATACGCAGTATTTT. Protein sequence: CASSLAGGMDTQYF.

This clonotype ranks as medium-sized. The chain is built from TRBV29-1 and TRBJ2-1, with TRBD2 as a possible D gene (6 bases). The CDR3 covers 13 residues. Germline assignment: CDR1 SQVTM and CDR2 ANQGSEA. V shed 4 bases and J shed 3 bases, with 10 bases lying between them. This CDR3 reads CSVAGGDYNEQFF. CDR3 coding DNA: TGCAGCGTTGCCGGGGGAGACTACAATGAGCAGTTCTTC.

In the case of this clonotype: The germline gene is not matched at one end of the junction; a read error may be the cause. The rearrangement uses TRBV6-1 and TRBJ2-5, with 9 bases lining up with TRBD2. Germline CDR1 is MNHNS and CDR2 is SASEGT. CDR3 length: 15 amino acids. The CDR3 spells CASSEPLAGPETQYF. CDR3 coding DNA: TGTGCCAGCAGTGAGCCGCTAGCGGGGCCAGAGACTCAGTACTTC.

By share, this clonotype counts as large (0.1 to 1%). The chain joins TRBV19 to TRBJ2-6; no clear D gene. V lost 5 bases to trimming and J lost 6 bases, with 8 bases between them. The length of the CDR3 is 13 residues. From germline, CDR1 is LNHDA and CDR2 SQIVND (reference sequence). Written as DNA, the CDR3 is TGTGCCAGTAGTCCCACGTCGGCCAACGTCCTGACTTTC. Translation gives CASSPTSANVLTF.

Comments on this clonotype: In this CDR3 the conserved last residue, phenylalanine or tryptophan, is missing, so a read error is likely. The V gene is TRBV25-1, the J gene TRBJ1-4, with a possible D match to TRBD1 (6 bases). Germline assignment: CDR1 MGHDK and CDR2 SYGVNS. CDR3 length: 15 amino acids. The V end lost 3 bases, the J end lost 5 bases, and 13 bases lay between the germline ends. The CDR3 spells CASSDGGGRNEKLFS. The CDR3 DNA sequence: TGTGCCAGCAGTGATGGAGGGGGAAGGAATGAAAAACTGTTTTCT.